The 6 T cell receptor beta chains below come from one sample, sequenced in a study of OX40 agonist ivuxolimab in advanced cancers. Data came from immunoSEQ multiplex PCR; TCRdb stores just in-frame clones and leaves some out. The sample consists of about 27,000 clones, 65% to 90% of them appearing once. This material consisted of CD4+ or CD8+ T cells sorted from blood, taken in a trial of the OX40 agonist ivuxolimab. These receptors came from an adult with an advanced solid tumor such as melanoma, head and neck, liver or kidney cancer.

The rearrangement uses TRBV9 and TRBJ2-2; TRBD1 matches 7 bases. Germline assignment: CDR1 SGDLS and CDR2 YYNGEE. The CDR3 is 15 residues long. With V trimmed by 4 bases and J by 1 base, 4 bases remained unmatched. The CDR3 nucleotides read TGTGCCAGCAGCATATGGACAGGGAACACCGGGGAGCTGTTTTTT. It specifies CASSIWTGNTGELFF.

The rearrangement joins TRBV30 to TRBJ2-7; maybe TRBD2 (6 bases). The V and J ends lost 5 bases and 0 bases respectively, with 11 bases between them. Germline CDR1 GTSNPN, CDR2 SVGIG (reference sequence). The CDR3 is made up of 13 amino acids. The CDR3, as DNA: TGTGCCTGGCGGGACTCGAGCTCCTACGAGCAGTACTTC. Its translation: CAWRDSSSYEQYF.

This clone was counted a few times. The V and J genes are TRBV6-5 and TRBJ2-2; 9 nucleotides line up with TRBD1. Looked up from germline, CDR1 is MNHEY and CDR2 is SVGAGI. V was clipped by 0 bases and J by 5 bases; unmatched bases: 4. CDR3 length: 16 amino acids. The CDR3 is CASSYSTGGVTGELFF. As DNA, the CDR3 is TGTGCCAGCAGTTACTCGACAGGGGGGGTGACCGGGGAGCTGTTTTTT.

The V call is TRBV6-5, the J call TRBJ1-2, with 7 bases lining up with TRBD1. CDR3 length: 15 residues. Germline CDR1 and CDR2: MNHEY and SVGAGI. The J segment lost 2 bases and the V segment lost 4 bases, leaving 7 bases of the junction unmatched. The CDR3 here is CASSWDGDRNYGYTF. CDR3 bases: TGTGCCAGCAGTTGGGACGGGGACAGAAACTATGGCTACACCTTC.

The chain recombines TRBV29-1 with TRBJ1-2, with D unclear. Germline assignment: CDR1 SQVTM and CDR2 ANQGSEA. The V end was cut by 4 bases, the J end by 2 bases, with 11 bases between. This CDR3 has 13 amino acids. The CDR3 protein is CSVVSHLNYGYTF. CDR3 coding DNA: TGCAGCGTTGTCAGCCATCTAAACTATGGCTACACCTTC.

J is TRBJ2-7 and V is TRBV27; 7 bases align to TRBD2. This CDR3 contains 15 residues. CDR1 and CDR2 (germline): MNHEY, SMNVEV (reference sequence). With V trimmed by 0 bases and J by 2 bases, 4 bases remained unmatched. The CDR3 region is CASSLSLAATYEQYF. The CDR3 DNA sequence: TGTGCCAGCAGTTTATCGCTAGCGGCTACCTACGAGCAGTACTTC.